A single sample is the source of the 27 T cell receptor beta chains below, sequenced in a study of shared clonotypes between healthy human individuals. Profiled with immunoSEQ multiplex PCR; TCRdb holds only in-frame clones, not every one. Here the sample spans approximately 980,000 clones, approximately 76% being singletons. Sequenced sample: memory CD4+ T cells sorted from blood. Indicated subset: CD45RA-negative fraction. The receptors were gathered from a man aged 18 to 30 in good health.

This chain joins TRBV19 and TRBJ1-5, with D tentatively TRBD1 (5 bases). With 4 bases removed from V and 5 bases from J, the gap between germline ends came to 12 bases. Germline V gene lookup returns CDR1 LNHDA and CDR2 SQIVND (reference sequence). The CDR3 spans 14 residues. The CDR3 reads CASSRGNYYQPQHF. CDR3 nucleotide sequence: TGTGCCAGTAGTAGGGGGAATTATTATCAGCCCCAGCATTTT.

V is TRBV7-6 and J is TRBJ2-1; TRBD2 matches at 13 bases. The CDR3 is 17 residues long. Per the germline V gene, CDR1 is SGHVS and CDR2 is FNYEAQ. Trimming cost V 3 bases and J 5 bases; bases outside gene matches: 7. CDR3 residues: CASSFRTSGSQDNEQFF. In DNA form, the CDR3 reads TGTGCCAGCAGCTTCCGGACTAGCGGGAGTCAGGACAATGAGCAGTTCTTC.

Points on this clone: One end of the junction is discordant with germline, which a read error may explain. V usage is TRBV7-7 and J usage is TRBJ2-7; 7 nucleotides align to TRBD1. This CDR3 is 16 amino acids long. CDR1 and CDR2 (germline): SSHAT, FNYEAQ (reference sequence). The CDR3 sequence: CASSPPQGPSTYEQYF. CDR3 DNA: TGTGCTAGCAGTCCACCACAGGGGCCGTCGACCTACGAGCAGTACTTC.

The chain combines TRBV11-2 with TRBJ2-5, with unresolved D. The CDR3 is 14 residues long. Trimming stripped 1 base from V and 0 bases from J, with 6 bases between. From germline, CDR1 is SGHAT and CDR2 FQNNGV. The CDR3 spells CASSLGVDQETQYF. Written as DNA, the CDR3 is TGTGCCAGCAGCTTAGGAGTAGACCAAGAGACCCAGTACTTC.

The chain recombines TRBV6-4 with TRBJ2-3; D not resolved. This CDR3 comprises 11 residues. Germline CDR1 MRHNA, CDR2 SNTAGT. Trimming left V 5 bases short and J 9 bases short, with 9 bases between. This CDR3 reads CASSSGYTQYF. The CDR3 nucleotides read TGTGCCAGCAGTTCCGGGTACACGCAGTATTTT.

J is TRBJ2-3 and V is TRBV30; possible D gene TRBD1, 5 bases. Germline V gives CDR1 GTSNPN, CDR2 SVGIG (reference sequence). Between the trimmed V and J ends, which lost 5 bases and 0 bases, there was a span of 6 bases. This CDR3 region has 12 residues. Here the CDR3 reads CAWGASTDTQYF. CDR3 DNA: TGTGCCTGGGGGGCGAGCACAGATACGCAGTATTTT.

J is TRBJ2-1 and V is TRBV5-1; 7 bases map to TRBD2. With 1 base clipped from V and 0 bases from J, the junction kept 4 bases outside the gene matches. Germline loops: CDR1 SGHRS, CDR2 YFSETQ. The CDR3 contains 16 residues. The CDR3 sequence: CASSLNGGGSYNEQFF. CDR3 DNA: TGCGCCAGCAGCTTGAACGGCGGGGGCTCCTACAATGAGCAGTTCTTC. The full variable domain, with the rest looked up from reference TRBV5-1 and TRBJ2-1, is KAGVTQTPRYLIKTRGQQVTLSCSPISGHRSVSWYQQTPGQGLQFLFEYFSETQRNKGNFPGRFSGRQFSNSRSEMNVSTLELGDSALYLCASSLNGGGSYNEQFFGPGTRLTVL.

This chain links TRBV7-2 with TRBJ1-1, with D maybe TRBD1 (6 bases). Germline V gene sequence: CDR1 SGHTA, CDR2 FQGNSA. Trimming left V 8 bases short and J 3 bases short, with 13 bases between. The CDR3 extends over 13 amino acids. CDR3 sequence reads: CASGSHRDTEAFF. Here the CDR3 DNA reads TGTGCCAGCGGGAGTCACAGGGACACTGAAGCTTTCTTT.

The rearrangement joins TRBV14 to TRBJ1-2; D gene uncertain. This CDR3 region has 13 residues. Per germline, CDR1 SGHDN and CDR2 FVKESK. V was pared by 0 bases and J by 2 bases, with 4 bases between. CDR3 coding DNA: TGTGCCAGCAGCCAAGACAGAAACTATGGCTACACCTTC. This codes for CASSQDRNYGYTF.

V usage is TRBV30 and J usage is TRBJ2-7; 11 bases agree with TRBD2. CDR3 length: 13 residues. Germline V gives CDR1 GTSNPN, CDR2 SVGIG (reference sequence). Trimming cost V 6 bases and J 0 bases; bases outside gene matches: 1. The CDR3 nucleotides read TGTGCCTGCACTAGCGGGAGCTCCTACGAGCAGTACTTC. It specifies CACTSGSSYEQYF.

In this sample, this clone turned up a few times. The chain uses TRBV6-5 and TRBJ1-6; unclear D gene. This CDR3 has 15 amino acids. Trimming removed 5 bases from V and 6 bases from J, with 14 bases in between. CDR1 and CDR2 (germline): MNHEY, SVGAGI. CDR3 amino acids: CASSVVQESNSPLHF. The CDR3 nucleotides read TGTGCCAGCAGTGTAGTGCAAGAAAGTAATTCACCCCTCCACTTT.

This chain uses TRBV29-1 with TRBJ2-7; TRBD1 agrees at 8 bases. The germline gives CDR1 SQVTM, CDR2 ANQGSEA. The junction had 7 bases not matched to a gene; V was cut back by 6 bases and J by 6 bases. This CDR3 is 12 amino acids long. For the CDR3, the DNA is TGCAGCGTCGCCGGGACAGGACTCGAGCAGTACTTC. Translation: CSVAGTGLEQYF.

Regarding this clone: The same CDR3 arises from other DNA sequences in this sample as well. J is TRBJ2-5 and V is TRBV13, with 10 bases identical to TRBD2. The ends lost 2 bases at V and 5 bases at J; junction bases unmatched: 8. Germline V lookup: CDR1 PRHDT, CDR2 FYEKMQ (reference sequence). There are 16 residues in the CDR3. CDR3 sequence reads: CASSLSQRGGHETQYF. In DNA, the CDR3 is TGTGCCAGCAGCTTAAGCCAGCGGGGGGGCCACGAGACCCAGTACTTC.

This clone appeared a single time. Other DNA sequences within the sample encode an identical CDR3. V usage is TRBV5-4 and J usage is TRBJ2-3, with a possible D match to TRBD2 (5 bases). V lost 3 bases to trimming and J lost 1 base, with 6 bases between them. Germline V gives CDR1 SGHNT, CDR2 YYREEE (reference sequence). This CDR3 region has 13 residues. This chain's CDR3 is CASSSGGTDTQYF. The CDR3 DNA sequence: TGTGCCAGCAGCTCCGGGGGCACAGATACGCAGTATTTT.

The chain combines TRBV27 with TRBJ1-1; possible D gene TRBD1, 5 bases. Trimming stripped 3 bases from V and 3 bases from J, with 8 bases between. Per germline, CDR1 MNHEY and CDR2 SMNVEV (reference sequence). The CDR3 sequence is 13 residues long. Written as DNA, the CDR3 is TGTGCCAGCAGTTTGACAGAATACACTGAAGCTTTCTTT. Translation: CASSLTEYTEAFF.

The chain carries TRBV9 and TRBJ2-3; D uncertain. Germline V gene sequence: CDR1 SGDLS, CDR2 YYNGEE. The CDR3 consists of 13 residues. With 0 bases removed from V and 5 bases from J, the gap between germline ends came to 7 bases. The CDR3, as DNA: TGTGCCAGCAGCGTAGCTCCTCAAGATACGCAGTATTTT. Its protein product is CASSVAPQDTQYF.

V gene TRBV7-2 combines with J gene TRBJ2-7; 12 bases are shared with TRBD2. V trimming: 0 bases; J trimming: 0 bases; junction bases outside the gene matches: 6. This CDR3 has 18 amino acids. The V gene's germline CDR1 is SGHTA and CDR2 FQGNSA. CDR3 amino acids: CASSLAVSSGRGSYEQYF. The CDR3 region has the DNA TGTGCCAGCAGCTTAGCGGTTTCTAGCGGGAGGGGCTCCTACGAGCAGTACTTC.

The genes are TRBV5-6 and TRBJ1-3; 10 nucleotides line up with TRBD1. CDR1 and CDR2 (germline): SGHDT, YYEEEE. This CDR3 has 17 residues. With 5 bases clipped from V and 4 bases from J, the junction kept 12 bases outside the gene matches. This CDR3 reads CASRGVGQGSSGNTIYF. CDR3 DNA sequence: TGTGCCAGCAGGGGTGTGGGACAGGGGAGCTCCGGAAACACCATATATTTT.

The rearrangement uses TRBV6-6 and TRBJ1-6, with a tentative D call TRBD1 (6 bases). V gave up 2 bases and J gave up 7 bases, with 9 bases separating them. The CDR3 extends over 14 amino acids. Per the germline V gene, CDR1 is MNHNY and CDR2 is SVGAGI (reference sequence). The CDR3 sequence: CASSYGGGNSPLHF. The CDR3 DNA is TGTGCCAGCAGTTACGGAGGGGGGAATTCACCCCTCCACTTT.

The gene calls are TRBV2 and TRBJ2-2; no reliable D call. CDR1 is SNHLY, CDR2 FYNNEI, per germline. The CDR3 has 12 amino acids. The V end lost 2 bases, the J end lost 7 bases, and 5 bases lay between the germline ends. The CDR3 nucleotides read TGTGCCAGCAGTGAACTCGGCGGGGAGCTGTTTTTT. Translating it yields CASSELGGELFF.

The rearrangement joins TRBV19 to TRBJ1-1; D is unclear. CDR3 length: 11 residues. V was pared by 8 bases and J by 5 bases, with 9 bases between. CDR1 LNHDA and CDR2 SQIVND come from the germline V gene (reference sequence). The CDR3 protein is CASRVRTEAFF. CDR3 coding DNA: TGTGCCAGTCGGGTAAGGACTGAAGCTTTCTTT.

The V call is TRBV7-3, the J call TRBJ2-2, with D uncertain. Germline V gives CDR1 SGHTA, CDR2 FQGTGA. Trimming took 1 base from V and 6 from J, leaving 6 bases between them. The CDR3 runs to 13 residues. The CDR3 DNA follows: TGTGCCAGCAGCTTAATAGGCCCCGGGGAGCTGTTTTTT. Translated, it gives CASSLIGPGELFF. The whole variable domain, filled in from reference TRBV7-3 and TRBJ2-2, reads GAGVSQTPSNKVTEKGKYVELRCDPISGHTALYWYRQSLGQGPEFLIYFQGTGAADDSGLPNDRFFAVRPEGSVSTLKIQRTERGDSAVYLCASSLIGPGELFFGEGSRLTVL.

The V gene is TRBV30, the J gene TRBJ1-5, with D tentatively TRBD1 (6 bases). The CDR3 consists of 16 residues. V was cut by 0 bases and J by 4 bases, with 16 bases left in between. Germline-derived CDR1 and CDR2 are GTSNPN and SVGIG (reference sequence). CDR3 region: CAWSVRGQGWNQPQHF. The DNA for the CDR3 is TGTGCCTGGAGTGTACGGGGGCAGGGTTGGAATCAGCCCCAGCATTTT.

This clone was recorded at least ten times. The rearrangement joins TRBV5-4 to TRBJ2-3, with 7 bases lining up with TRBD1. V dropped 0 bases and J dropped 2; count of bases not matched to a gene: 6. The CDR3 contains 16 residues. The germline CDR1 and CDR2 sequences are SGHNT and YYREEE (reference sequence). The CDR3 is CASSLARDRLTDTQYF. Here the CDR3 DNA reads TGTGCCAGCAGCTTGGCCCGGGACAGACTCACAGATACGCAGTATTTT. Together with reference TRBV5-4 and TRBJ2-3, the CDR3 gives the full variable domain: ETGVTQSPTHLIKTRGQQVTLRCSSQSGHNTVSWYQQALGQGPQFIFQYYREEENGRGNFPPRFSGLQFPNYSSELNVNALELDDSALYLCASSLARDRLTDTQYFGPGTRLTVL.

The gene calls are TRBV10-3 and TRBJ2-7, with 8 bases that match TRBD2. Unmatched junction bases numbered 5, after V lost 2 bases and J lost 2 bases. This CDR3 is built from 15 residues. Looked up from germline, CDR1 is ENHRY and CDR2 is SYGVKD. DNA for the CDR3: TGTGCCATCAGTGAGGGAGTAGCGGGAACCTACGAGCAGTACTTC. This translates into CAISEGVAGTYEQYF.

This chain connects TRBV30 to TRBJ1-2; 12 bases line up with TRBD1. CDR3 length: 15 residues. J was trimmed by 4 bases and V by 3 bases; bases with no gene match: 6. Germline V gene data show CDR1 as GTSNPN and CDR2 as SVGIG (reference sequence). The CDR3 loop reads CAWRGQGARSYGYTF. The CDR3 DNA reads as TGTGCCTGGAGGGGACAGGGGGCGCGCAGCTATGGCTACACCTTC.

The chain uses TRBV7-9 and TRBJ2-2; no firm D call. V lost 4 bases to trimming and J lost 5 bases, with 5 bases between them. This CDR3 comprises 12 residues. The germline V gene has CDR1 SEHNR and CDR2 FQNEAQ (reference sequence). The CDR3, as DNA: TGTGCCAGCAGCTATAGGACCGGGGAGCTGTTTTTT. Amino acid sequence: CASSYRTGELFF.